A single sample is the source of the 16 T cell receptor beta chains below, sequenced in a study of regulatory T cells in long-lasting Graves disease. The authors built TCR beta libraries using iRepertoire HTBI primers and Arm-PCR of CDR3 regions. One entry per CDR3 protein results from TCRdb running MiXCR on the multiplex PCR reads. The repertoire holds about 430,000 distinct CDR3 sequences, with approximately 16% as singletons. Time point of the sample: newly diagnosed GD, antithyroid drugs for less than 3 months. RNA from PBMCs was the source of the TCR library. This sample also belongs to another study, concerning T cells in Graves' hyperthyroidism and ophthalmopathy.

The source material was peripheral blood mononuclear cells (PBMCs), sampled at new diagnosis, from a patient treated with antithyroid drugs. All receptors come from a woman aged 40 to 49 with Graves disease.

This clonotype occurred a few times. The chain combines TRBV24-1 with TRBJ2-1; TRBD2 matches at 7 bases. The CDR3 runs to 14 residues. From germline, CDR1 is KGHDR and CDR2 SFDVKD. The trim removed 0 bases at V and 5 bases at J, leaving 0 bases unmatched. The CDR3: CATSDLGLDNEQFF. CDR3 in DNA: TGTGCCACCAGTGATTTGGGACTAGACAATGAGCAGTTCTTC.

Points on this clonotype: At one of its ends the junction is not consistent with the germline gene, which may arise from a read error. The J gene is TRBJ1-5, the V gene TRBV30; D is perhaps TRBD1 (5 bases). Germline assignment: CDR1 GTSNPN and CDR2 SVGIG (reference sequence). The CDR3 spans 16 residues. CDR3 amino acids: CAWRVQGFRGLEPQHF. CDR3 DNA sequence: TGTGCCTGGCGTGTACAAGGCTTCCGGGGCCTGGAGCCCCAGCATTTT.

The chain is built from TRBV27 and TRBJ2-7; a possible D gene is TRBD2 (5 bases). The CDR3 is 14 residues long. Germline lookup yields CDR1 MNHEY and CDR2 SMNVEV (reference sequence). V gave up 4 bases and J gave up 7 bases, with 17 bases separating them. The DNA of the CDR3 is TGTGCCAGCAGTTCCTCCCCGGAGGTAGGTGAGCAGTACTTC. It specifies CASSSSPEVGEQYF.

This chain connects TRBV12-3 or TRBV12-4 to TRBJ2-5, with TRBD2 matching 11 bases. The CDR3 has 21 residues. Trimming at V came to 7 bases and at J to 3 bases, leaving 25 bases not matched to a gene. CDR3 coding DNA: TGTGCCAGCATCCTATCCCTTTATCGATCATCGCCGGGACTAGCGGAAGAGACCCAGTACTTC. Translating gives CASILSLYRSSPGLAEETQYF.

This clonotype was seen repeatedly, ten times or more. The V and J genes are TRBV6-1 and TRBJ2-1, with unresolved D. This CDR3 comprises 12 residues. Germline V lookup: CDR1 MNHNS, CDR2 SASEGT. V lost 5 bases to trimming and J lost 6 bases, with 8 bases between them. CDR3 protein: CASSQSGNEQFF. The CDR3, as DNA: TGTGCCAGCAGTCAAAGTGGCAATGAGCAGTTCTTC.

This clonotype was seen many times. The rearrangement links TRBV10-3 to TRBJ1-2, with 7 nucleotides matching TRBD1. Germline values: CDR1 ENHRY, CDR2 SYGVKD. Trimming removed 2 bases from V and 3 bases from J; junction bases left unmatched: 12. CDR3 length: 17 residues. CDR3 sequence (DNA): TGTGCCATCAGTGAGGAAACAACAGGGGCGAACTACTATGGCTACACCTTC. It yields the protein CAISEETTGANYYGYTF.

This clonotype was seen a few times. The CDR3: CASSDSNGDEQYF. The CDR3 DNA reads TGCGCCAGCAGTGATTCCAACGGAGACGAGCAGTACTTC. The chain recombines TRBV10-2 with TRBJ2-7; D call uncertain. Germline V gene lookup returns CDR1 WSHSY and CDR2 SAAADI. The length of the CDR3 is 13 residues. The V gene lost 3 bases and the J gene lost 5 bases, with 11 bases spanning the gap.

Notes on this clonotype: Only one base separates this from a far larger clonotype, so it likely reflects a read error. The chain combines TRBV12-3 or TRBV12-4 with TRBJ2-3; D perhaps matches TRBD1 (6 bases). The DNA end is more similar to TRBJ2-1, so the J call may be wrong. The CDR3 is 13 amino acids. The CDR3 sequence: CASSPSRDNGQFF. CDR3 in DNA: TGTGCCAGCAGCCCAAGTAGGGACAATGGGCAGTTCTTC.

This clonotype has more than one count but fewer than ten. This chain uses TRBV27 with TRBJ2-7; 8 bases are shared with TRBD2. CDR1 is MNHEY and CDR2 is SMNVEV in the germline V gene (reference sequence). The ends lost 3 bases at V and 1 base at J; junction bases unmatched: 8. This CDR3 comprises 16 residues. For the CDR3, the DNA is TGTGCCAGCAGTTTGGTAGCGGGAACGCGGTCCTACGAGCAGTACTTC. It translates to CASSLVAGTRSYEQYF.

This clonotype was seen a few times. This sequence joins TRBV4-1 and TRBJ1-2; no clear D. The V end was cut by 1 base, the J end by 3 bases, with 6 bases between. Germline V lookup: CDR1 MGHRA, CDR2 YSYEKL. The CDR3 is 13 residues long. CDR3 sequence: CASSQVTYYGYTF. DNA for the CDR3: TGCGCCAGCAGCCAAGTCACTTACTATGGCTACACCTTC.

This clonotype was counted at least ten times. The rearrangement uses TRBV12-3 or TRBV12-4 and TRBJ2-7; possible D gene TRBD1, 6 bases. This CDR3 region has 14 residues. V was trimmed by 4 bases and J by 1 base, leaving 11 bases between them. CDR3 coding DNA: TGTGCCAGCAGTTCAGGGGTAGGGTCCTACGAGCAGTACTTC. Translation: CASSSGVGSYEQYF.

The chain combines TRBV4-2 with TRBJ1-1; D remains unclear. CDR1 is LGHNA, CDR2 YNFKEQ, per germline. V lost 4 bases and J lost 0, with 15 bases in between. The CDR3 loop spans 16 amino acids. The CDR3 DNA reads TGTGCCAGCAGCCCTAAGGCAACAACAGTGAACACTGAAGCTTTCTTT. Protein sequence: CASSPKATTVNTEAFF.

This chain uses TRBV16 with TRBJ2-1; 11 nucleotides agree with TRBD2. V lost 2 bases and J lost 9; bases outside the gene matches: 3. This CDR3 is 14 amino acids long. CDR1 and CDR2 (germline): KGHSY, FQNENV. Here the CDR3 reads CASSQTLAGGEQFF. The CDR3 DNA is TGTGCCAGCAGCCAAACCCTAGCGGGGGGTGAGCAGTTCTTC. The full variable domain, with the rest looked up from reference TRBV16 and TRBJ2-1, is GEEVAQTPKHLVRGEGQKAKLYCAPIKGHSYVFWYQQVLKNEFKFLISFQNENVFDETGMPKERFSAKCLPNSPCSLEIQATKLEDSAVYFCASSQTLAGGEQFFGPGTRLTVL.

This clonotype appeared a few times. This sequence joins TRBV4-1 and TRBJ2-7, with 8 bases aligning to TRBD2. V gave up 7 bases and J gave up 5 bases; unmatched junction bases: 10. This CDR3 has 14 amino acids. Germline V CDR1 and CDR2: MGHRA, YSYEKL. In nucleotides, the CDR3 is TGCGCCAGCACTCGGGGGGGGGAAACTGACGAGCAGTACTTC. This encodes CASTRGGETDEQYF.

About this clonotype itself: This is likely an artifact of a read error, given a far larger clone one base away. The V gene is TRBV3-1, the J gene TRBJ2-3; TRBD1 matches 7 bases. Germline assignment: CDR1 LGHDT and CDR2 YNNKEL (reference sequence). The CDR3 is 16 amino acids. The J segment lost 4 bases and the V segment lost 5 bases, leaving 12 bases of the junction unmatched. As DNA, the CDR3 is TGTGCCAGCAGCTTAGGGGGACAGCGGCAAGCAGATACGCAGTATTTT. Translating it yields CASSLGGQRQADTQYF.

The V call is TRBV5-4, the J call TRBJ1-1, with D perhaps matching TRBD1 (5 bases). V lost 3 bases to trimming and J lost 1 base, with 10 bases between them. The CDR3 has 14 residues. Germline CDR1 reads SGHNT; CDR2 reads YYREEE (reference sequence). The CDR3 is CASSWGSGNTEAFF. In DNA, the CDR3 is TGTGCCAGCAGCTGGGGGTCCGGGAACACTGAAGCTTTCTTT.